This T cell receptor (beta chain) was recorded in a study of shared clonotypes between healthy human individuals. Study-wide results and limits: In several donors, about 5% of naive CD4 clonotypes appeared in common.

The authors divided CD4+ cells into CD45RA+ naive and CD45RA-negative memory subsets. As concerns this clone: The antigen is unknown.

The germline V gene has CDR1 LGHNA and CDR2 YSLEER. This CDR3 region has 16 residues. V lost 0 bases and J 2 bases, leaving 11 bases between the germline ends. At the deep level, the assay was run. The data were produced by immunoSEQ multiplex PCR, yet TCRdb's version contains in-frame clones alone and is incomplete. The sample has approximately 1.5 million clones, under 99% seen once. Material for sequencing was naive CD4+ T cells sorted from blood. Subset meaning: CD45RA+ positively selected. The sequence came from a man aged 25 to 40 in good health. The V call is TRBV4-3, the J call TRBJ2-1; D call uncertain. The CDR3 DNA follows: TGCGCCAGCAGCCAAGATTTGACTTCTACCTACAATGAGCAGTTCTTC. It codes for CASSQDLTSTYNEQFF.